Presented here are 5 T cell receptor beta chains from one specimen sequenced in a study of blood T cell repertoires in COVID-19. The protocol was immunoSEQ multiplex PCR, while the TCRdb copy is restricted to in-frame clones and leaves out a portion. This table holds some 700,000 clones, about 87% found once. The source material was peripheral blood. These receptors originate from a woman aged 18-30 years with acute or convalescent COVID-19.

The V call is TRBV29-1, the J call TRBJ2-1; tentative D call: TRBD2 (7 bases). The CDR3 contains 14 residues. V lost 6 bases, J lost 9 bases, and 21 bases lay in between. Germline loops: CDR1 SQVTM, CDR2 ANQGSEA. CDR3 nucleotide sequence: TGCAGCGTCCGATCCCGGGGCGGGGGCATTGAGCAGTTCTTC. Translated, it gives CSVRSRGGGIEQFF.

This chain links TRBV3-1 (or the pseudogene TRBV3-2) with TRBJ2-4; TRBD2 is a possible D gene (5 bases). This CDR3 is built from 14 residues. The V gene's germline CDR1 is LGHDT and CDR2 YNNKEL (reference sequence). V lost 4 bases, J lost 0 bases, and 7 bases lay in between. CDR3 bases: TGTGCCAGCAGCCGGACTCTAGCCAAAAACATTCAGTACTTC. Translation: CASSRTLAKNIQYF.

The chain links TRBV18 to TRBJ1-1; no clear D gene. CDR3 length equals 15 residues. Per germline, CDR1 KGHSH and CDR2 LQKENI. V was cut by 1 base and J by 5 bases, with 14 bases left in between. The CDR3 nucleotides are TGTGCCAGCTCACCACAAGATCTAGGAATTACTGAAGCTTTCTTT. Amino acid sequence: CASSPQDLGITEAFF.

The V and J genes are TRBV7-8 and TRBJ2-7, with TRBD2 matching 8 bases. From germline, CDR1 is SGHVS and CDR2 FQNEAQ. With V trimmed by 1 base and J by 0 bases, 2 bases remained unmatched. CDR3 length: 15 residues. The CDR3 DNA sequence: TGTGCCAGCAGCTTAGGTAGCGGGGCCTCCTACGAGCAGTACTTC. This gives the protein CASSLGSGASYEQYF.

V and J are TRBV6-2 or TRBV6-3 and TRBJ2-7; TRBD2 aligns across 7 bases. The trim removed 3 bases at V and 3 bases at J, leaving 8 bases unmatched. Germline CDR1 and CDR2: MNHEY and SVGEGT. The CDR3 sequence is 15 residues long. The DNA for the CDR3 is TGTGCCAGCAGTTATCGCTTGGCTAGCGGCTACGAGCAGTACTTC. Encoded protein: CASSYRLASGYEQYF.